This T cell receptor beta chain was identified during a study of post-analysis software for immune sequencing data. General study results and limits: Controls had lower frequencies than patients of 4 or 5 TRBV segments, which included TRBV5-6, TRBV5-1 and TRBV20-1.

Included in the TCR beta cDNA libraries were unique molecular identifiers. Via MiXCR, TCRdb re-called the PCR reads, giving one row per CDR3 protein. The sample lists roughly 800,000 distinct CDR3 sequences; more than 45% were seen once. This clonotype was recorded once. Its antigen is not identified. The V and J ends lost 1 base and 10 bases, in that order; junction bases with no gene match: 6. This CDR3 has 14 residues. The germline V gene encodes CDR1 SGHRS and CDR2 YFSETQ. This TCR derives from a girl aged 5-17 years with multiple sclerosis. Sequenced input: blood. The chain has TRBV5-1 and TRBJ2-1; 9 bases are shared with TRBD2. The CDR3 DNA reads TGCGCCAGCAGCTTGTGGCGGGAGGGCCTGGAGCAGTTCTTC. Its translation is CASSLWREGLEQFF.